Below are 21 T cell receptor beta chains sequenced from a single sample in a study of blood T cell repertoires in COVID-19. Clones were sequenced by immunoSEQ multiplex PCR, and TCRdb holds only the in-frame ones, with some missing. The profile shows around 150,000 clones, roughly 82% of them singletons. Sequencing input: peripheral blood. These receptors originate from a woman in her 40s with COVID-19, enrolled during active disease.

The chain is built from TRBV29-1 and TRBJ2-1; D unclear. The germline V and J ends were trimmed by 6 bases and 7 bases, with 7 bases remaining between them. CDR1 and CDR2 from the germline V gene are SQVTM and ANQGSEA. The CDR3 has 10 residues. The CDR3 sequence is CSVPGNEQFF. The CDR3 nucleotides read TGCAGCGTGCCCGGTAATGAGCAGTTCTTC.

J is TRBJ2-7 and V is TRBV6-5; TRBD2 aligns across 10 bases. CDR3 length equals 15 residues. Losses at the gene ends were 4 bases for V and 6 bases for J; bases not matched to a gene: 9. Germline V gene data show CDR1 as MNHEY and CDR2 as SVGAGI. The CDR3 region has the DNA TGTGCCAGCAGTTCCCTAGCGGGAGCGGGAGGCGAGCAGTACTTC. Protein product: CASSSLAGAGGEQYF.

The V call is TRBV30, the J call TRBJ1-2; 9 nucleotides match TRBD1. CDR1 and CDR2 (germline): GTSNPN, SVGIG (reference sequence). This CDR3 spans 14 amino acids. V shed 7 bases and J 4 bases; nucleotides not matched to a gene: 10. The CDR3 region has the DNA TGTGCCTCCCCGGGACAGGGAGGAACCTATGGCTACACCTTC. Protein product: CASPGQGGTYGYTF.

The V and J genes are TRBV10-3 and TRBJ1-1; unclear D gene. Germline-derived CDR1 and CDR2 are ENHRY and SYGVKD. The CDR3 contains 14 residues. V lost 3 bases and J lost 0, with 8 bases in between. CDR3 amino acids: CAISDRTMNTEAFF. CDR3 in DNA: TGTGCCATCAGTGATCGGACTATGAACACTGAAGCTTTCTTT.

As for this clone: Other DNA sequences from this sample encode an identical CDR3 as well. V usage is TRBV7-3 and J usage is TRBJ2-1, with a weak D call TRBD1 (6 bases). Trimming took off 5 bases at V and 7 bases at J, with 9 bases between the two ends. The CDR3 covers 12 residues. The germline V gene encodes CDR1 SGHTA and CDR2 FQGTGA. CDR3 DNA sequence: TGTGCCAGCAGCCCGACAGGTAATGAGCAGTTCTTC. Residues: CASSPTGNEQFF.

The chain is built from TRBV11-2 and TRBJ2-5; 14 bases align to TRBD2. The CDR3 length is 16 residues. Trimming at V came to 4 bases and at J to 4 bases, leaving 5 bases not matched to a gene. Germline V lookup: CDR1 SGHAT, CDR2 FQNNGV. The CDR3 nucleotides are TGTGCCAGCAGCTCCTTAGGGACTAGCGGGAGAGAGACCCAGTACTTC. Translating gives CASSSLGTSGRETQYF. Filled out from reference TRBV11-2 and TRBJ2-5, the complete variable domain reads EAGVAQSPRYKIIEKRQSVAFWCNPISGHATLYWYQQILGQGPKLLIQFQNNGVVDDSQLPKDRFSAERLKGVDSTLKIQPAKLEDSAVYLCASSSLGTSGRETQYFGPGTRLLVL.

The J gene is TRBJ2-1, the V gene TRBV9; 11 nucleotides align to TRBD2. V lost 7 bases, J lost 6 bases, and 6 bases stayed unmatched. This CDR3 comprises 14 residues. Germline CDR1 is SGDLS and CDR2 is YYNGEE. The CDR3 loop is CASGLAGGLNEQFF. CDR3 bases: TGTGCCAGCGGTCTAGCGGGGGGTCTCAATGAGCAGTTCTTC.

The CDR3 loop reads CASSLAGGPQTQYF. CDR3 coding DNA: TGTGCCAGCTCACTAGCGGGGGGGCCCCAGACCCAGTACTTC. The gene calls are TRBV19 and TRBJ2-5, with 13 nucleotides matching TRBD2. CDR3 length equals 14 residues. The V gene's germline CDR1 is LNHDA and CDR2 SQIVND (reference sequence). The trim removed 9 bases at V and 6 bases at J, leaving 7 bases unmatched.

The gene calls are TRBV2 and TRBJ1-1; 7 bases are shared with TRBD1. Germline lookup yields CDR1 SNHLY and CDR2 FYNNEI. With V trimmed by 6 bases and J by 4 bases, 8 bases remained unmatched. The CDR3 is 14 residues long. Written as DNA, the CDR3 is TGTGCCAGCAGACGAACAGGGGAGAGCACTGAAGCTTTCTTT. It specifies CASRRTGESTEAFF.

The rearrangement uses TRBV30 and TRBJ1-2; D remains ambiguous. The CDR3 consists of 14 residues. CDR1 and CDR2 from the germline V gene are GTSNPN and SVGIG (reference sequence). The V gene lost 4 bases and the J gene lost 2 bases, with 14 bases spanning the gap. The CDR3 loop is CAWMGLTTNYGYTF. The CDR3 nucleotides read TGTGCCTGGATGGGTCTGACTACCAACTATGGCTACACCTTC.

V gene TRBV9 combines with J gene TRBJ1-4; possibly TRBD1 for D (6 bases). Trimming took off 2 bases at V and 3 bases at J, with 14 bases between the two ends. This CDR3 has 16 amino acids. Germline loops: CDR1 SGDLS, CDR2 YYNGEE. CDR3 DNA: TGTGCCAGCAGCGTCGGTCCTGGACAGTCTAATGAAAAACTGTTTTTT. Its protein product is CASSVGPGQSNEKLFF.

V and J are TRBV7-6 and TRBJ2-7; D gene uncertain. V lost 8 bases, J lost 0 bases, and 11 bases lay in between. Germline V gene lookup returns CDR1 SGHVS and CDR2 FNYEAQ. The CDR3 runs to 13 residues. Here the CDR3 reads CASGPVGSYEQYF. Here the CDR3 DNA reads TGTGCCAGCGGGCCAGTCGGCTCCTACGAGCAGTACTTC.

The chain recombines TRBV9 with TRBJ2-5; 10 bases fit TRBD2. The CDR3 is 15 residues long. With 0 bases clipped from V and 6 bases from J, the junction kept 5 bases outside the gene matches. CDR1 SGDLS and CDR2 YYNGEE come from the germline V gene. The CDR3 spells CASSVGSGGAKTQYF. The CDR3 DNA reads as TGTGCCAGCAGCGTAGGAAGCGGGGGGGCAAAGACCCAGTACTTC.

CDR3 protein: CASSASTGYEQYV. The CDR3 DNA follows: TGTGCCAGCTCAGCCTCGACGGGGTACGAGCAGTACGTC. The rearrangement uses TRBV18 and TRBJ2-7, with TRBD2 as a possible D gene (5 bases). Germline CDR1 and CDR2: KGHSH and LQKENI. The CDR3 loop spans 13 amino acids. V lost 5 bases and J 4 bases, leaving 12 bases between the germline ends.

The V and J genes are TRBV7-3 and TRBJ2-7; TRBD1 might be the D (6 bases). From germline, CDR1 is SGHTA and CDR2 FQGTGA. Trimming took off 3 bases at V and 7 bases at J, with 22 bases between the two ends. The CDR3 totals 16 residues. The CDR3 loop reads CASSFPPHRDNREQYV. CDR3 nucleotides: TGTGCCAGCAGCTTCCCACCCCACAGGGACAATCGGGAGCAGTACGTC.

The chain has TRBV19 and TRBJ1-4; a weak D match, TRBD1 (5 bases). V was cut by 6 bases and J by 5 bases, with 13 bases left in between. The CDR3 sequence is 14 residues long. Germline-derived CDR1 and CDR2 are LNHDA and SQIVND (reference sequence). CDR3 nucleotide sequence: TGTGCCAGTAGACCCGACAGTCACAATGAAAAACTGTTTTTT. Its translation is CASRPDSHNEKLFF.

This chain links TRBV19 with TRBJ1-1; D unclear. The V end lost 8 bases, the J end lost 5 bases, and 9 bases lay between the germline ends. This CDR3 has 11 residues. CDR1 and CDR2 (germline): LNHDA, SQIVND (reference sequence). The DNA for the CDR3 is TGTGCCAGTTCTAGTGGGACTGAAGCTTTCTTT. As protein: CASSSGTEAFF.

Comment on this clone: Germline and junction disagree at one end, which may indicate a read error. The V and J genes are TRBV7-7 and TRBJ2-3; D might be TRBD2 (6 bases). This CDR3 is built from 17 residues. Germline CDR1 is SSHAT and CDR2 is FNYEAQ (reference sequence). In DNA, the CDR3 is TGTGCTAGCAGCCCTAGGCCAGCGGGCTCTAGCACAGATACGCAGTATTTT. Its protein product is CASSPRPAGSSTDTQYF.

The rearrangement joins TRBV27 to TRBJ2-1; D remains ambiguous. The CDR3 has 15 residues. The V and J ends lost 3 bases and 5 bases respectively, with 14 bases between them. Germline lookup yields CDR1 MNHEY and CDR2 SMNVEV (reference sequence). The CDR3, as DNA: TGTGCCAGCAGTTTCTCAAGCGCGCAAGACAATGAGCAGTTCTTC. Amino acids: CASSFSSAQDNEQFF.

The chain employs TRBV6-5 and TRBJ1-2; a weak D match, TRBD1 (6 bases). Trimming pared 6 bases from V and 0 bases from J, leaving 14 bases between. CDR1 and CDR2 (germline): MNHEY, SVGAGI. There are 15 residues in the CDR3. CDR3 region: CASRSTGRTNYGYTF. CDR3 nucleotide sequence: TGTGCCAGCAGGAGTACAGGGAGAACTAACTATGGCTACACCTTC.

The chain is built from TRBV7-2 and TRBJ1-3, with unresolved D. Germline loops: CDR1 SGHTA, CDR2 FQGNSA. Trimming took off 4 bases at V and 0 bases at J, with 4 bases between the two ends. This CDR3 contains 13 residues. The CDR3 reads CASSSLSGNTIYF. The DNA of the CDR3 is TGTGCCAGCAGCTCCCTCTCTGGAAACACCATATATTTT. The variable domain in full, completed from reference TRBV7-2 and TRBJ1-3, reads GAGVSQSPSNKVTEKGKDVELRCDPISGHTALYWYRQSLGQGLEFLIYFQGNSAPDKSGLPSDRFSAERTGGSVSTLTIQRTQQEDSAVYLCASSSLSGNTIYFGEGSWLTVV.